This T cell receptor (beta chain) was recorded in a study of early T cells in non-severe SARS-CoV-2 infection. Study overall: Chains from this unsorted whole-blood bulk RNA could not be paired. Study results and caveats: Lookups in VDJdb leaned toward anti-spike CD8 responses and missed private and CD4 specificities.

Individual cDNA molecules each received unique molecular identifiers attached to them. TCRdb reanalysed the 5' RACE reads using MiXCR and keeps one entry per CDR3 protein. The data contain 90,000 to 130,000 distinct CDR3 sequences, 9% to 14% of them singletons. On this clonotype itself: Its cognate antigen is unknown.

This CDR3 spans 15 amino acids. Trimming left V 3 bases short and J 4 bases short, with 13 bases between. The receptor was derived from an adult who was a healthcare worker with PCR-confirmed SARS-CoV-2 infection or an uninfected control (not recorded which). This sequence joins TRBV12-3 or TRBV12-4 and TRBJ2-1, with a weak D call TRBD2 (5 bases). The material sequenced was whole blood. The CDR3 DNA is TGTGCCAGCAGTTTTGCGAGGGAGCCGTACAATGAGCAGTTCTTC. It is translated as CASSFAREPYNEQFF.